This TCR beta chain was sequenced during a study of T cells in Graves' hyperthyroidism and ophthalmopathy. Findings and caveats of the study: Most expanded thyroid clonotypes above 0.001 recurred in blood. Ophthalmopathy was model-predicted a median around 6.1 months pre-onset.

To note about this clonotype: What it binds is unknown.

The germline V gene has CDR1 LNHDA and CDR2 SQIVND (reference sequence). This CDR3 contains 14 residues. With 8 bases removed from V and 1 base from J, the gap between germline ends came to 11 bases. The CDR3 regions of TCR beta were amplified from RNA transcripts. When the TCR CDR3 underwent first-round RT-PCR, the HTBI primer set was used. One entry per CDR3 protein, called by TCRdb with MiXCR from the multiplex PCR reads. Among around 180,000 distinct CDR3 sequences listed, about a sixth were seen once. The chain is built from TRBV19 and TRBJ2-2; D gene uncertain. This TCR was sampled from a woman in her forties or fifties with Graves' hyperthyroidism. The sequenced sample consisted of blood. In nucleotides, the CDR3 is TGTGCCAGTCGAACCTCTTGGAACACCGGGGAGCTGTTTTTT. Amino acids: CASRTSWNTGELFF.